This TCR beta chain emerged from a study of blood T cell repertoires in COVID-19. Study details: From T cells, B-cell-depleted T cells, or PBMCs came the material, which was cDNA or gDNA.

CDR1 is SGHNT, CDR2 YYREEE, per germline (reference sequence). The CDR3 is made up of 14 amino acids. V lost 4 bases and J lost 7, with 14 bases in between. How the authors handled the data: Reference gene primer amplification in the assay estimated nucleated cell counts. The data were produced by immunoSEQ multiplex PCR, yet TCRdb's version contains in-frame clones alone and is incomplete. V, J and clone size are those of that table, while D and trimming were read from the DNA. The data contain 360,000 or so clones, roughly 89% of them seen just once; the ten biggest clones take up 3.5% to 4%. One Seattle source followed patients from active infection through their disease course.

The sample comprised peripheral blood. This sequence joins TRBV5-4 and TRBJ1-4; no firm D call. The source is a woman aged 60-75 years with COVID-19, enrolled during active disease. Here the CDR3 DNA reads TGTGCCAGCAGCCCGGGTCGTCGAGGTGAAAAACTGTTTTTT. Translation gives CASSPGRRGEKLFF. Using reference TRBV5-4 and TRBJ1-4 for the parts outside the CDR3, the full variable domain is ETGVTQSPTHLIKTRGQQVTLRCSSQSGHNTVSWYQQALGQGPQFIFQYYREEENGRGNFPPRFSGLQFPNYSSELNVNALELDDSALYLCASSPGRRGEKLFFGSGTQLSVL.